The clone carrying this T cell receptor beta chain was seen ten or more times. The antigen remains unidentified. The entry originates in a study of T cells in Graves' hyperthyroidism and ophthalmopathy. The study left out patients who had uncontrolled infection, other autoimmune disease, pregnancy or lactation. From more than 8 ml of fresh peripheral blood, PBMCs were isolated. Overall study findings and caveats: Within blood appeared most thyroid clonotypes that had expanded above 0.001. Ophthalmopathy, as predicted by the model, came a median about six months after the prediction.

The CDR3 runs 14 residues. Germline V gene sequence: CDR1 GTSNPN, CDR2 SVGIG (reference sequence). Trimming removed 8 bases at V and 4 bases at J, with 17 bases between. RNA transcripts yielded amplified TCR beta CDR3 regions. A first-round RT-PCR of the TCR CDR3 used the HTBI primer set. One entry per CDR3 protein, called by TCRdb with MiXCR from the multiplex PCR reads. Of 250,000 or so distinct CDR3 sequences detected, roughly 14% appear once; the ten largest clones hold roughly 15%. The sample comprised blood. The gene calls are TRBV30 and TRBJ2-2; D possibly matches TRBD1 or TRBD2 (5 bases each). The TCR originated in a woman between 35 and 50 years old with Graves' hyperthyroidism that later progressed to Graves' ophthalmopathy. This CDR3 reads CAGHTGRGTGELFF. CDR3 bases: TGTGCCGGGCACACGGGACGGGGCACCGGGGAGCTGTTTTTT.